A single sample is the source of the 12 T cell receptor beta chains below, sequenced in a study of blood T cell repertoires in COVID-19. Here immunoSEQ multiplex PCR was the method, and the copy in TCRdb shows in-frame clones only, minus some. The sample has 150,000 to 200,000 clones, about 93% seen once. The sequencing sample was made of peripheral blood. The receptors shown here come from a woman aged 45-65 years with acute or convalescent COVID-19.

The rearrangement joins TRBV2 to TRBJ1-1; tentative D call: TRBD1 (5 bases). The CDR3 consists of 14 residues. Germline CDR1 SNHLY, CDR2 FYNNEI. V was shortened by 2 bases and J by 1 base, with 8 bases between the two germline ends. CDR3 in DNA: TGTGCCAGCAGTGAAAATACAGGGAACACTGAAGCTTTCTTT. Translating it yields CASSENTGNTEAFF.

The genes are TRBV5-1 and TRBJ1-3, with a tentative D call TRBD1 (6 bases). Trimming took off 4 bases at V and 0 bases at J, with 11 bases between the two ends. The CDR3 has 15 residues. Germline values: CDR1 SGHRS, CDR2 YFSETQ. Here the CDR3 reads CASSRTGTSGNTIYF. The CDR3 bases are TGCGCCAGCAGCCGCACAGGGACCTCTGGAAACACCATATATTTT. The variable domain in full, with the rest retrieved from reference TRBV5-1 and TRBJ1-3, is KAGVTQTPRYLIKTRGQQVTLSCSPISGHRSVSWYQQTPGQGLQFLFEYFSETQRNKGNFPGRFSGRQFSNSRSEMNVSTLELGDSALYLCASSRTGTSGNTIYFGEGSWLTVV.

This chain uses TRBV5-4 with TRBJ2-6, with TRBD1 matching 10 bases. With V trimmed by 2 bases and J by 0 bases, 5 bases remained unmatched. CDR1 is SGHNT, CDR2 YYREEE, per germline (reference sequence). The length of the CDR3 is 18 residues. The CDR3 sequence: CASSLRQGALSGANVLTF. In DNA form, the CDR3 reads TGTGCCAGCAGCTTACGACAGGGGGCTCTCTCTGGGGCCAACGTCCTGACTTTC.

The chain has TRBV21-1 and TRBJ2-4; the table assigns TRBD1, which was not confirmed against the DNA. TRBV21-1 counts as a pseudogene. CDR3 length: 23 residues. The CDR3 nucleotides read TGTGCCAGCAGCCCTTGGGACCTGGACAGGGGAAGACGTAACAAACTAGCCAAAAACATTCAGTACTTC. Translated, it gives CASSPWDLDRGRRNKLAKNIQYF.

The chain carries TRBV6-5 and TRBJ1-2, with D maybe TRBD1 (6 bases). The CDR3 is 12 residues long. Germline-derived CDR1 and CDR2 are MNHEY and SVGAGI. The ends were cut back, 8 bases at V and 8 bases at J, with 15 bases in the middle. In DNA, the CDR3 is TGTGCCAGCGGGCCGGACAGCGAAGGCTACACCTTC. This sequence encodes CASGPDSEGYTF.

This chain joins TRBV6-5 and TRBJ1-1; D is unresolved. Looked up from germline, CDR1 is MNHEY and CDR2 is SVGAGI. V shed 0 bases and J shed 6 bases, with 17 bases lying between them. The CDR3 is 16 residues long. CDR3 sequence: CASSYSAADVDSEAFF. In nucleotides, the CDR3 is TGTGCCAGCAGTTACTCTGCGGCCGACGTAGATTCTGAAGCTTTCTTT.

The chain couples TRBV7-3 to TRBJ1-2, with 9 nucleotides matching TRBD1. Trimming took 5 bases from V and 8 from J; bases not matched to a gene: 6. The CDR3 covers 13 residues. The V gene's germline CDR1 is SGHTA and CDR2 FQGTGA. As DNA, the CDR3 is TGTGCCAGCAGCAATCGGACAGGGGACGGCTACACCTTC. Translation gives CASSNRTGDGYTF.

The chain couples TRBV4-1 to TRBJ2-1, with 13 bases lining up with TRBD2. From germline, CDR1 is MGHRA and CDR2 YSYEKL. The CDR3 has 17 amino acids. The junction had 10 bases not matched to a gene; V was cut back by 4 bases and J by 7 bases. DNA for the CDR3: TGCGCCAGCAGCCCCGCTACTAGCGGGAGGGCAGCTAATGAGCAGTTCTTC. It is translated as CASSPATSGRAANEQFF.

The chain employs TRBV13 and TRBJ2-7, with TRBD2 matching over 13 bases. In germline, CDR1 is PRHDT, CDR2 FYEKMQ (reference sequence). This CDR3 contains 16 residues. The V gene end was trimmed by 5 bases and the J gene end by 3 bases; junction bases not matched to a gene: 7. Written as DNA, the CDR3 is TGTGCCAGCAGCAACAAAGGACTAGCGGGGGACTACGAGCAGTACTTC. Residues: CASSNKGLAGDYEQYF.

CDR3 sequence reads: CATSDGAGYTDTQYF. The CDR3 coding sequence is TGTGCCACCAGTGACGGCGCGGGGTACACAGATACGCAGTATTTT. The chain is built from TRBV24-1 and TRBJ2-3; TRBD2 is a possible D gene (6 bases). Trimming left V 4 bases short and J 2 bases short, with 12 bases between. CDR3 size: 15 residues. The germline gives CDR1 KGHDR, CDR2 SFDVKD.

The CDR3 loop is CASSRDYSNEQFF. CDR3 bases: TGTGCCAGCAGCCGGGACTACTCCAATGAGCAGTTCTTC. This chain joins TRBV14 and TRBJ2-1, with 7 bases that match TRBD2. The junction had 3 bases not matched to a gene; V was cut back by 4 bases and J by 6 bases. The CDR3 is 13 residues long. The V gene's germline CDR1 is SGHDN and CDR2 FVKESK.

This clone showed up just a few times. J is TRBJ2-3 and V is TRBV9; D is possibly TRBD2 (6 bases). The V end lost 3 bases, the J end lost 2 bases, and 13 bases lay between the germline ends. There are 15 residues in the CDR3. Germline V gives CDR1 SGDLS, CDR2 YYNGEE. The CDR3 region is CASSARGTPTDTQYF. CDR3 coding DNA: TGTGCCAGCAGCGCGCGCGGGACTCCCACAGATACGCAGTATTTT. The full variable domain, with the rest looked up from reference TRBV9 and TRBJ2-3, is DSGVTQTPKHLITATGQRVTLRCSPRSGDLSVYWYQQSLDQGLQFLIQYYNGEERAKGNILERFSAQQFPDLHSELNLSSLELGDSALYFCASSARGTPTDTQYFGPGTRLTVL.